These 26 T cell receptor beta chains came from one sample sequenced in a study of cytomegalovirus exposure and HLA in healthy donors. The PCR employed 60 Vbeta primers together with 13 Jbeta primers. The data were produced by immunoSEQ multiplex PCR, yet TCRdb's version contains in-frame clones alone and is incomplete. The profile shows roughly 170,000 clones, roughly 84% of them singletons. The sample was PBMCs. All receptors derive from a girl aged 2 to 10 in good health and CMV-seropositive.

V and J are TRBV19 and TRBJ2-1; 11 bases agree with TRBD1. Unmatched junction bases numbered 10, after V lost 9 bases and J lost 3 bases. CDR3 length equals 16 residues. Germline V gene lookup returns CDR1 LNHDA and CDR2 SQIVND (reference sequence). The CDR3 protein is CASHWGGTGGYNEQFF. CDR3 bases: TGTGCCAGCCACTGGGGCGGGACAGGGGGCTACAATGAGCAGTTCTTC.

The gene calls are TRBV6-1 and TRBJ2-7; D remains unclear. With 4 bases removed from V and 5 bases from J, the gap between germline ends came to 9 bases. The CDR3 consists of 12 residues. Germline-derived CDR1 and CDR2 are MNHNS and SASEGT. The CDR3 nucleotides are TGTGCCAGCAGTGGGCTCCGGGACGAGCAGTACTTC. Encoded protein: CASSGLRDEQYF.

This clone was counted only a few times. J is TRBJ2-3 and V is TRBV28; 8 nucleotides match TRBD2. The trim removed 2 bases at V and 5 bases at J, leaving 6 bases unmatched. The germline V gene encodes CDR1 MDHEN and CDR2 SYDVKM. The CDR3 length is 15 residues. In DNA, the CDR3 is TGTGCCAGCAGTTTAGCGGGAGGAGTGGGAGATACGCAGTATTTT. Its protein product is CASSLAGGVGDTQYF.

The V and J genes are TRBV9 and TRBJ2-3; 7 nucleotides agree with TRBD2. CDR1 is SGDLS and CDR2 is YYNGEE in the germline V gene. The V and J ends lost 1 base and 4 bases, in that order; junction bases with no gene match: 9. CDR3 length: 16 residues. The CDR3 loop is CASSVLRESVADTQYF. CDR3 DNA sequence: TGTGCCAGCAGCGTATTGCGGGAGTCCGTTGCAGATACGCAGTATTTT.

J is TRBJ1-3 and V is TRBV7-2; D is ambiguous. V was pared by 5 bases and J by 6 bases, with 14 bases between. The V gene's germline CDR1 is SGHTA and CDR2 FQGNSA. The CDR3 runs 14 residues. CDR3 loop: CASSLQTPSNTIYF. CDR3 nucleotide sequence: TGTGCCAGCAGCCTACAGACCCCTTCAAACACCATATATTTT.

The chain is built from TRBV30 and TRBJ1-2, with a weak D call TRBD1 (6 bases). V was shortened by 3 bases and J by 6 bases, with 11 bases between the two germline ends. Germline loops: CDR1 GTSNPN, CDR2 SVGIG (reference sequence). The CDR3 extends over 12 amino acids. The CDR3 is CAWRTGSDGYTF. The DNA for the CDR3 is TGTGCCTGGAGGACAGGAAGTGATGGCTACACCTTC.

The chain combines TRBV7-7 with TRBJ2-2; 10 bases map to TRBD1. J gave up 4 bases and V 1 base, and 3 bases lay outside the gene matches. The CDR3 sequence is 16 residues long. Per germline, CDR1 SSHAT and CDR2 FNYEAQ (reference sequence). In nucleotides, the CDR3 is TGTGCCAGCAGCTTAGGCGGGACAGGGGTCACCGGGGAGCTGTTTTTT. Translating gives CASSLGGTGVTGELFF.

The J gene is TRBJ2-5, the V gene TRBV28; the match to TRBD2 covers 8 bases. The CDR3 runs 14 residues. The germline V gene has CDR1 MDHEN and CDR2 SYDVKM. The V segment lost 6 bases and the J segment 5 bases; nucleotides outside the gene matches: 8. CDR3 residues: CASRTGGATETQYF. CDR3 DNA: TGTGCCAGCAGAACGGGGGGGGCGACGGAGACCCAGTACTTC.

This rearrangement joins TRBV9 to TRBJ2-5; 8 nucleotides line up with TRBD1. Germline V lookup: CDR1 SGDLS, CDR2 YYNGEE. The CDR3 contains 17 residues. Unmatched junction bases numbered 11, after V lost 3 bases and J lost 1 base. In nucleotides, the CDR3 is TGTGCCAGCAGCGCCTCCTTACTACAGGGGGGCCAAGAGACCCAGTACTTC. It translates to CASSASLLQGGQETQYF.

J is TRBJ1-1 and V is TRBV19; D gene uncertain. The germline CDR1 and CDR2 sequences are LNHDA and SQIVND (reference sequence). Between the trimmed V and J ends, which lost 7 bases and 3 bases, there was a span of 18 bases. The CDR3 spans 15 residues. DNA of the CDR3: TGTGCCAGTATCGGGATTGTCGAGATGGACACTGAAGCTTTCTTT. This codes for CASIGIVEMDTEAFF.

V usage is TRBV7-9 and J usage is TRBJ2-7; weak D call: TRBD1 (5 bases). CDR3 length equals 12 residues. Trimming left V 5 bases short and J 9 bases short, with 14 bases between. Per the germline V gene, CDR1 is SEHNR and CDR2 is FQNEAQ (reference sequence). CDR3 nucleotide sequence: TGTGCCAGCAGCGGGGCGAAGGGGTGGCAGTACTTC. Its translation: CASSGAKGWQYF.

This chain uses TRBV30 with TRBJ1-3; the D is unclear. The CDR3 spans 13 residues. The V and J ends lost 3 bases and 9 bases respectively, with 15 bases between them. The V gene's germline CDR1 is GTSNPN and CDR2 SVGIG (reference sequence). CDR3 nucleotide sequence: TGTGCCTGGAGGTCTGGAGTTTCTTGCACCATATATTTT. Residues: CAWRSGVSCTIYF.

The genes are TRBV10-3 and TRBJ2-1; 11 bases agree with TRBD2. With 6 bases clipped from V and 2 bases from J, the junction kept 3 bases outside the gene matches. The CDR3 is 15 residues long. CDR1 and CDR2 from the germline V gene are ENHRY and SYGVKD. The CDR3 bases are TGTGCCATCAGAGATAGCGGGGGGGCCTACAATGAGCAGTTCTTC. Translation: CAIRDSGGAYNEQFF.

The chain links TRBV28 to TRBJ1-5, with a weak D call TRBD1 (5 bases). This CDR3 has 15 amino acids. Germline lookup yields CDR1 MDHEN and CDR2 SYDVKM. The ends were cut back, 4 bases at V and 2 bases at J, with 12 bases in the middle. DNA for the CDR3: TGTGCCAGCAGTTCAGACAGCTTGGGCAATCAGCCCCAGCATTTT. Protein sequence: CASSSDSLGNQPQHF. Full variable domain (missing parts from reference TRBV28 and TRBJ1-5): DVKVTQSSRYLVKRTGEKVFLECVQDMDHENMFWYRQDPGLGLRLIYFSYDVKMKEKGDIPEGYSVSREKKERFSLILESASTNQTSMYLCASSSDSLGNQPQHFGDGTRLSIL.

The chain has TRBV4-2 and TRBJ2-2; 13 bases map to TRBD2. This CDR3 spans 18 amino acids. The ends lost 6 bases at V and 0 bases at J; junction bases unmatched: 7. Germline V gives CDR1 LGHNA, CDR2 YNFKEQ. The chain's CDR3 is CASSTGTSGNTNTGELFF. The DNA for the CDR3 is TGTGCCAGCAGTACCGGGACTAGCGGGAATACGAACACCGGGGAGCTGTTTTTT.

The chain has TRBV19 and TRBJ1-5; no firm D call. V shed 7 bases and J shed 5 bases, with 18 bases lying between them. Germline loops: CDR1 LNHDA, CDR2 SQIVND (reference sequence). The CDR3 spans 15 residues. Written as DNA, the CDR3 is TGTGCCAGTACCCCTTACAGCTCCGATCATCAGCCCCAGCATTTT. Amino acids: CASTPYSSDHQPQHF.

This chain links TRBV6-5 with TRBJ2-2, with D perhaps matching TRBD2 (7 bases). Germline values: CDR1 MNHEY, CDR2 SVGAGI. The CDR3 has 14 residues. V lost 8 bases and J lost 3, with 13 bases in between. CDR3 sequence (DNA): TGTGCCAGCTCGAGGGGGGGATACACCGGGGAGCTGTTTTTT. Amino acid sequence: CASSRGGYTGELFF.

V and J are TRBV2 and TRBJ2-3; TRBD1 aligns across 7 bases. CDR3 length: 14 residues. Unmatched junction bases numbered 4, after V lost 5 bases and J lost 2 bases. CDR1 is SNHLY, CDR2 FYNNEI, per germline. Here the CDR3 DNA reads TGTGCCAGCAGTACGGGACAGCTCACAGATACGCAGTATTTT. This translates into CASSTGQLTDTQYF.

This clone was seen only once. This chain joins TRBV2 and TRBJ2-3, with 14 bases that match TRBD2. CDR3 length: 16 amino acids. J gave up 2 bases and V 7 bases, and 5 bases lay outside the gene matches. Germline CDR1 is SNHLY and CDR2 is FYNNEI. This CDR3 reads CASTGLAGGLTDTQYF. In DNA form, the CDR3 reads TGTGCCAGCACTGGACTAGCGGGGGGACTCACAGATACGCAGTATTTT.

The V and J genes are TRBV2 and TRBJ2-3; 10 bases are shared with TRBD2. V was clipped by 4 bases and J by 8 bases; unmatched bases: 9. This CDR3 is built from 15 residues. Germline V CDR1 and CDR2: SNHLY, FYNNEI. The CDR3 region has the DNA TGTGCCAGCAGTGGGCTAGCGGGAGTCTTCGGTACGCAGTATTTT. Translated, it gives CASSGLAGVFGTQYF.

This chain connects TRBV30 to TRBJ2-1; 11 bases line up with TRBD2. This CDR3 has 15 residues. V lost 5 bases and J lost 4; bases outside the gene matches: 7. The germline gives CDR1 GTSNPN, CDR2 SVGIG (reference sequence). CDR3 DNA: TGTGCCTGGTCTCTGCTAGCGGGGGGATACAATGAGCAGTTCTTC. Translated: CAWSLLAGGYNEQFF.

CDR3 coding DNA: TGTGCCACCAGCGGGGGTCGGGGTAGCGGGCTCTCCGGGGAGCTGTTTTTT. It translates to CATSGGRGSGLSGELFF. The chain employs TRBV15 and TRBJ2-2, with TRBD2 identical over 7 bases. Germline V gene lookup returns CDR1 LNHNV and CDR2 YYDKDF (reference sequence). This CDR3 has 17 amino acids. J gave up 6 bases and V 5 bases, and 15 bases lay outside the gene matches.

The J gene is TRBJ1-1, the V gene TRBV4-1; perhaps TRBD1 as D (5 bases). V lost 0 bases and J lost 8, with 22 bases in between. The CDR3 has 17 residues. Per germline, CDR1 MGHRA and CDR2 YSYEKL. The CDR3 loop is CASSQEGHLGAAGEAFF. DNA of the CDR3: TGCGCCAGCAGCCAAGAGGGGCATCTAGGGGCCGCGGGGGAAGCTTTCTTT.

This clone was seen once. The chain uses TRBV5-1 and TRBJ1-1, with 8 bases matching TRBD1. CDR1 and CDR2 (germline): SGHRS, YFSETQ. The CDR3 runs 15 residues. After removal of 5 bases from V and 4 bases from J, the junction contained 10 bases not matched to a gene. The CDR3 protein is CASSPVRGPGTEAFF. The CDR3 nucleotides read TGCGCCAGCAGTCCGGTCAGGGGGCCTGGCACTGAAGCTTTCTTT.

The chain employs TRBV5-1 and TRBJ1-1; D remains unclear. There are 15 residues in the CDR3. V was clipped by 0 bases and J by 0 bases, with 9 bases between them. From germline, CDR1 is SGHRS and CDR2 YFSETQ. The CDR3 DNA follows: TGCGCCAGCAGCTTGGTTGCAGAAATGAACACTGAAGCTTTCTTT. Residues: CASSLVAEMNTEAFF. Full variable domain (outside the CDR3, taken from reference TRBV5-1 and TRBJ1-1): KAGVTQTPRYLIKTRGQQVTLSCSPISGHRSVSWYQQTPGQGLQFLFEYFSETQRNKGNFPGRFSGRQFSNSRSEMNVSTLELGDSALYLCASSLVAEMNTEAFFGQGTRLTVV.

This clone was recorded once. The V call is TRBV6-1, the J call TRBJ1-2; tentatively, D is TRBD1 (6 bases). V lost 6 bases, J lost 8 bases, and 16 bases lay in between. CDR1 and CDR2 (germline): MNHNS, SASEGT. The CDR3 sequence is 13 residues long. CDR3 region: CASRGDWGLGYTF. The CDR3, as DNA: TGTGCCAGCAGAGGCGACTGGGGGCTGGGCTACACCTTC.